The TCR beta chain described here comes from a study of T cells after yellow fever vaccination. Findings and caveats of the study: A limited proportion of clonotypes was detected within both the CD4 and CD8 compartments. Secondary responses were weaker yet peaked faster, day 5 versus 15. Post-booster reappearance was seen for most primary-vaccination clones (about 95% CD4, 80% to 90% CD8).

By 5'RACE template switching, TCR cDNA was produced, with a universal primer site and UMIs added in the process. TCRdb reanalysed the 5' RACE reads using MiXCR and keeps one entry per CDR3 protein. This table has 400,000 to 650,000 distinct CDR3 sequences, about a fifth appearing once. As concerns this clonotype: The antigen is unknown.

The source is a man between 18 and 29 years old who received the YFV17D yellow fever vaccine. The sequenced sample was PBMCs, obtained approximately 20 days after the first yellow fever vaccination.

The CDR3 DNA is TGTGCCAGCTCACCATCTCAGGGGCCCTACGAGCAGTACTTC. Protein sequence: CASSPSQGPYEQYF. J is TRBJ2-7 and V is TRBV18; TRBD1 might be the D (6 bases). CDR1 KGHSH and CDR2 LQKENI come from the germline V gene. The CDR3 has 14 residues. V dropped 2 bases and J dropped 2 bases, with 10 bases sitting between them.